This T cell receptor (beta chain) originates from a study of molecular identifiers for immune sequencing clone quantification. TCRdb reprocessed the PCR reads with MiXCR, giving one entry per CDR3 protein. The sample has about 510,000 distinct CDR3 sequences; around a fifth are singletons. Sorted cells numbering about 19,000 to 1,000,000, with 10%, 30% or 50% RNA, yielded the naive CD8 libraries. CDR3 length: 14 residues. Germline assignment: CDR1 DFQATT and CDR2 SNEGSKA (reference sequence). General observations from the study: More than 97% of effector molecules, versus under 1% of naive-cell molecules, belonged to clones above 20 RNA copies.

On this clonotype itself: Antigen specificity is unknown. One junction end does not reproduce the germline sequence, and a read error may be involved.

This TCR was recovered from a human donor in good health. Some libraries in this study had Jurkat cell RNA spiked in. Sequencing was carried out using naive CD8+ T cells from blood, with Jurkat cell RNA spiked in. Subset here: FACS-sorted CD8+CD4-CCR7+CD45RA+ naive T cells. V and J are TRBV20-1 and TRBJ2-1, with 9 nucleotides matching TRBD2. The CDR3: CSARDSGGYNEQFF. CDR3 DNA: TGCAGTGCTAGAGATAGCGGGGGTTACAACGAGCAGTTCTTC.